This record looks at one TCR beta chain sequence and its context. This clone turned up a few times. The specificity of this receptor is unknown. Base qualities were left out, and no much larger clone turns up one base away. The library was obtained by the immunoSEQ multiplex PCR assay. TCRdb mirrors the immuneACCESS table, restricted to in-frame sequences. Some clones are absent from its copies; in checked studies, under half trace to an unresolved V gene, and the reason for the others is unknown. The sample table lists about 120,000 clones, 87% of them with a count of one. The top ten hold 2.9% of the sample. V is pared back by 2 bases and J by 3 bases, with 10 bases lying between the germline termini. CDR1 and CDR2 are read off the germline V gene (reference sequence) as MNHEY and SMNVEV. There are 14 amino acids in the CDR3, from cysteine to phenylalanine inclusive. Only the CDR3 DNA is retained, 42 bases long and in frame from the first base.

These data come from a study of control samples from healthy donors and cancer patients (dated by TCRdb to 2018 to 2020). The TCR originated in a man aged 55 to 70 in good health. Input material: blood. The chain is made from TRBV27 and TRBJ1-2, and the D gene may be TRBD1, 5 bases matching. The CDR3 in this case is CASSLTGTYYGYTF. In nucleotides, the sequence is TGTGCCAGCAGTTTAACCGGGACGTACTATGGCTACACCTTC.